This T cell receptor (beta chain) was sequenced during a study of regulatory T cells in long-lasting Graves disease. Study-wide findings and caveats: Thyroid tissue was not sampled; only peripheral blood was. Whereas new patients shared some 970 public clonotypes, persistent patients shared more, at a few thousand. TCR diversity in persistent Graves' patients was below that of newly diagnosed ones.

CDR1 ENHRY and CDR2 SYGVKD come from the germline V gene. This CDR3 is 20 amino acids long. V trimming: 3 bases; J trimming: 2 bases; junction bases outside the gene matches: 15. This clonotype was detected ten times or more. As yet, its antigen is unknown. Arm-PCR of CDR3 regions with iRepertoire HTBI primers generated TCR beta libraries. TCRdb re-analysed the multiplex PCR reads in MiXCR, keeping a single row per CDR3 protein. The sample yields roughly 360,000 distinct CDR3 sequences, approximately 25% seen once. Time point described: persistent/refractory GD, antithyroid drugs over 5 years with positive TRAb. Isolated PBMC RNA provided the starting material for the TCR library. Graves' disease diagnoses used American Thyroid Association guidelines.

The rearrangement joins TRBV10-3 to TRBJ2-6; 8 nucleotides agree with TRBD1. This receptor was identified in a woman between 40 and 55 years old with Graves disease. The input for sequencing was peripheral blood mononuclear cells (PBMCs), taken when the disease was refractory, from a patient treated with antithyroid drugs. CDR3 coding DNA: TGTGCCATCAGTGACCGTCTCTTGGACAGGGAGTCCCCTGGGGCCAACGTCCTGACTTTC. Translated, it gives CAISDRLLDRESPGANVLTF.